A selection of T cell receptor beta chains follows, all from one sample in a study of shared clonotypes between healthy human individuals. Clones were read by immunoSEQ multiplex PCR, and TCRdb kept only the in-frame ones, dropping some. The sample lists some 660,000 clones, around three quarters occurring once. The sample was memory CD4+ T cells sorted from blood. The receptors originated from a woman aged 25 to 39 in good health. Both conserved end residues are part of each CDR3. Clone size is not always given. Where it is, it says once, few, many or a class for expanded clones.

V: TRBV30; J: TRBJ1-1; size: few; CDR3: CAWGTYSPNTEAFF
V: TRBV11-2; J: TRBJ2-5; size: NA; CDR3: CASSSQGLAETQYF
V: TRBV11-2; J: TRBJ2-1; size: NA; CDR3: CASSRDGGGVSYNEQFF
V: TRBV5-6; J: TRBJ1-1; size: NA; CDR3: CASSLWGRDTEAFF
V: TRBV19; J: TRBJ1-2; size: NA; CDR3: CASTHQRPPRVGQPYGYTF
V: TRBV28; J: TRBJ1-4; size: NA; CDR3: CASISGQGSSKLFF
V: TRBV2; J: TRBJ2-1; size: NA; CDR3: CASNRIAYNEQFF
V: TRBV4-1; J: TRBJ2-4; size: NA; CDR3: CASSQYGREAKNIQYF
V: TRBV28; J: TRBJ1-1; size: NA; CDR3: CAARAANTEAFF
V: TRBV29-1; J: TRBJ2-7; size: NA; CDR3: CSVDPGDYEQYF
V: TRBV25-1; J: TRBJ2-2; size: few; CDR3: CASRFTGELFF
V: TRBV10-3; J: TRBJ2-1; size: NA; CDR3: CAISVPGTGFNEQFF
V: TRBV6-1; J: TRBJ2-5; size: NA; CDR3: CASSEVSVTQETQYF
V: TRBV5-4; J: TRBJ2-7; size: NA; CDR3: CASSLDEAEQYF
V: TRBV5-1; J: TRBJ2-7; size: NA; CDR3: CASSLDSGRRYEQYF
V: TRBV5-4; J: TRBJ1-4; size: NA; CDR3: CASSFLGTSHEKLFF
V: TRBV15; J: TRBJ2-2; size: NA; CDR3: CATSSGLEPTGELFF
V: TRBV6-5; J: TRBJ1-5; size: NA; CDR3: CASSLGGYNQPQHF
V: TRBV30; J: TRBJ2-5; size: few; CDR3: CAWSLAGGTQETQYF
V: TRBV5-4; J: TRBJ2-2; size: NA; CDR3: CASSSLAGGAGELFF
V: TRBV7-8; J: TRBJ1-4; size: once; CDR3: CASSLGRTNEKLFF
V: TRBV7-6; J: TRBJ2-3; size: NA; CDR3: CASSLVAASSTDTQYF
V: TRBV7-9; J: TRBJ1-1; size: NA; CDR3: CASSGQNEDTEAFF
V: TRBV9; J: TRBJ2-7; size: NA; CDR3: CASSGNLFDEQYF
V: TRBV25-1; J: TRBJ1-1; size: few; CDR3: CASRVTGKAFF
V: TRBV4-2; J: TRBJ2-2; size: NA; CDR3: CASSQELIMNTGELFF
V: TRBV27; J: TRBJ2-2; size: NA; CDR3: CASSLKNRAPNTGELFF
V: TRBV28; J: TRBJ1-3; size: NA; CDR3: CASSLGPPGGNTIYF
V: TRBV28; J: TRBJ1-2; size: NA; CDR3: CASSLLSYGYTF
V: TRBV6-5; J: TRBJ2-7; size: NA; CDR3: CATGKAGTGDREQYF
V: TRBV5-6; J: TRBJ2-5; size: NA; CDR3: CASSLGSTETQYF
V: TRBV4-2; J: TRBJ2-1; size: NA; CDR3: CASSQDGQGRSRKANEQFF
V: TRBV5-6; J: TRBJ2-1; size: few; CDR3: CASSSDRVYSYNEQFF
V: TRBV11-2; J: TRBJ1-1; size: NA; CDR3: CASSLVRYGTEAFF
V: TRBV2; J: TRBJ2-2; size: NA; CDR3: CASSQRTNTGELFF
V: TRBV7-2; J: TRBJ2-1; size: NA; CDR3: CASRLTLIDNEQFF
V: TRBV6-6; J: TRBJ1-5; size: NA; CDR3: CASSHHRVIGNQPQHF
V: TRBV19; J: TRBJ1-2; size: NA; CDR3: CASVGGNYGYTF
V: TRBV25-1; J: TRBJ2-2; size: NA; CDR3: CASSVAEGGELFF
V: TRBV11-2; J: TRBJ1-1; size: few; CDR3: CASSLDRNTEAFF
V: TRBV6-5; J: TRBJ1-1; size: NA; CDR3: CASSRHLPGGDEAFF
V: TRBV5-1; J: TRBJ1-3; size: many; CDR3: CASSLDRAGNTIYF
V: TRBV7-9; J: TRBJ1-5; size: NA; CDR3: CASSAQGDDNQPQHF
V: TRBV4-1; J: TRBJ2-7; size: few; CDR3: CASSQKLGHDLYEQYF
V: TRBV28; J: TRBJ2-1; size: NA; CDR3: CASSLRLAPLEQFF
V: TRBV11-2; J: TRBJ1-1; size: NA; CDR3: CASSLGDRNTEAFF
V: TRBV5-1; J: TRBJ2-2; size: NA; CDR3: CASSPGDRDSGELFF
V: TRBV5-1; J: TRBJ1-1; size: NA; CDR3: CASSLGRQVNTEAFF
V: TRBV28; J: TRBJ2-7; size: NA; CDR3: CASSVSGTLFEQYF
V: TRBV2; J: TRBJ1-5; size: NA; CDR3: CASTGDTNQPQHF
V: TRBV4-1; J: TRBJ2-2; size: NA; CDR3: CASSQATWGADTGELFF
V: TRBV5-4; J: TRBJ1-1; size: few; CDR3: CASSLAILQNTEAFF
V: TRBV30; J: TRBJ2-1; size: many; CDR3: CAWKGGYNEQFF
V: TRBV7-9; J: TRBJ2-5; size: NA; CDR3: CASSNFGQAEETQYF
V: TRBV9; J: TRBJ2-5; size: NA; CDR3: CASSVTAGLQETQYF
V: TRBV5-1; J: TRBJ1-5; size: NA; CDR3: CASSLGAGNQPQHF
V: TRBV6-5; J: TRBJ2-1; size: once; CDR3: CASSYSREGLNEQFF
V: TRBV11-2; J: TRBJ2-1; size: NA; CDR3: CASSFYSGSQGNEQFF
V: TRBV27; J: TRBJ2-7; size: few; CDR3: CASSSAGLALYEQYF
V: TRBV28; J: TRBJ2-7; size: NA; CDR3: CASSFLGEQYF